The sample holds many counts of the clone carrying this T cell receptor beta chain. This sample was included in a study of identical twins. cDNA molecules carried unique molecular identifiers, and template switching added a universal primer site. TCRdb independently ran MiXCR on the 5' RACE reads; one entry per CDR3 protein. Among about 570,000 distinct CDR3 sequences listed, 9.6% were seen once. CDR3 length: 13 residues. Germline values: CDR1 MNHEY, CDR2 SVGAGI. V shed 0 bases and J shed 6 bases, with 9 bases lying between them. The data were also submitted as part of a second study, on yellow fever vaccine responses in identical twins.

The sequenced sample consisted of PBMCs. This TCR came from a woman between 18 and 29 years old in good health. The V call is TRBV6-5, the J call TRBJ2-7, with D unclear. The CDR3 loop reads CASSYSSSTEQYF. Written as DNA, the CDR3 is TGTGCCAGCAGTTACTCAAGCAGTACCGAGCAGTACTTC.